The clone carrying this TCR beta chain has more than one count but fewer than ten. No antigen is known for it. These data are taken from a study of blood T cells in healthy people across ages. Sample-barcoded 5' priming and a J-beta primer mix drove a second PCR of about 6 to 11 cycles. TCRdb called the 5' RACE reads again in MiXCR, with one record for every CDR3 protein. The table has 1,300,000 or so distinct CDR3 sequences, approximately 59% seen once. Per sample, at least 5.5 micrograms of total RNA were extracted. Overall study findings and caveats: Because sorting was not performed, PBMCs prevented conclusive naive versus antigen-experienced comparison.

The germline V gene has CDR1 SGHTA and CDR2 FQGNSA. This CDR3 spans 15 amino acids. The sequence came from a young man in good health. The J gene is TRBJ2-4, the V gene TRBV7-2; D might be TRBD2 (6 bases). The last part of the DNA fits TRBJ2-7 better; the J call may be wrong. Material for sequencing was blood. CDR3 region: CASSLIGGAYYEQYF. Here the CDR3 DNA reads TGTGCCAGCAGCTTAATTGGCGGGGCCTACTACGAGCAGTACTTC.